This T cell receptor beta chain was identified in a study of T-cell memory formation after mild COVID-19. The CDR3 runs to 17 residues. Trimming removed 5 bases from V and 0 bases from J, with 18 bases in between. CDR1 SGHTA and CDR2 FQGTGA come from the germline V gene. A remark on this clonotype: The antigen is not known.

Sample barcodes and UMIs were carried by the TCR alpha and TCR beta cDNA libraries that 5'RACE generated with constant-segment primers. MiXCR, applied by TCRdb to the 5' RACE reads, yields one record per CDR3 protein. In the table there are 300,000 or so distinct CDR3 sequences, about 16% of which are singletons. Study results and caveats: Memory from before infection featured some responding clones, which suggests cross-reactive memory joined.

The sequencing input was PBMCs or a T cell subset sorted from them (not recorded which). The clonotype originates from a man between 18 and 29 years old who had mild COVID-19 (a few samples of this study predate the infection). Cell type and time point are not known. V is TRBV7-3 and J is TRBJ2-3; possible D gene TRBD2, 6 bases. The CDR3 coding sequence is TGTGCCAGCAGCCCCATCCCCGGAGGGGCTAGCACAGATACGCAGTATTTT. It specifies CASSPIPGGASTDTQYF.